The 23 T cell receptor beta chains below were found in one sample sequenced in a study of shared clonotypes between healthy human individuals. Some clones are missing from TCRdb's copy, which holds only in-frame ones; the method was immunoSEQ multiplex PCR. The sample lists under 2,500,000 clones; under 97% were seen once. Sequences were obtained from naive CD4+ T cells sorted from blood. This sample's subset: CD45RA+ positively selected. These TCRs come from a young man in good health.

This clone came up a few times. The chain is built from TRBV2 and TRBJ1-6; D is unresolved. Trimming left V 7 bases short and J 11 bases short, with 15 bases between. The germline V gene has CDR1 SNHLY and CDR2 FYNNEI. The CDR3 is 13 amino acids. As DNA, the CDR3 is TGTGCCAGCAAGGTCGGGCCCTCTGCACCCCTCCACTTT. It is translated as CASKVGPSAPLHF.

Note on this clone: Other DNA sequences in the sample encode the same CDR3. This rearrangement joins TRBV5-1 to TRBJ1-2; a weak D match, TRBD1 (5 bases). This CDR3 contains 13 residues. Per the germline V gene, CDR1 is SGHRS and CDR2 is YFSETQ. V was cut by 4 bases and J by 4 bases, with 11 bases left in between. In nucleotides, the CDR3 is TGCGCCAGCAGCACCCAGGGTTCCTATGGCTACACCTTC. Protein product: CASSTQGSYGYTF.

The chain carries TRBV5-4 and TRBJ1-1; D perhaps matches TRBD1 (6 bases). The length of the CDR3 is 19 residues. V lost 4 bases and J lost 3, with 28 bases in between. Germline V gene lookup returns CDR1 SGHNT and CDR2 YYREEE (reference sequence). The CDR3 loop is CASSRNLKTGKVTDTEAFF. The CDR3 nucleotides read TGTGCCAGCAGCCGTAATCTAAAAACAGGGAAGGTGACGGACACTGAAGCTTTCTTT.

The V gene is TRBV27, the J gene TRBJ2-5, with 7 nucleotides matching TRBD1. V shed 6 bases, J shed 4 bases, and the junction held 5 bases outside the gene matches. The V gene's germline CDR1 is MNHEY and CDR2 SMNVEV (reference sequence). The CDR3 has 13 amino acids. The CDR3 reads CASRQGGAETQYF. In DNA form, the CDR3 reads TGTGCCAGCAGACAAGGGGGCGCAGAGACCCAGTACTTC.

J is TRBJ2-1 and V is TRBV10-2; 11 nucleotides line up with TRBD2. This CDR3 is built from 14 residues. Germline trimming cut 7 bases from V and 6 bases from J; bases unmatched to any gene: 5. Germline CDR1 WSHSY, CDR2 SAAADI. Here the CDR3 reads CASKKLAGGNEQFF. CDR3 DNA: TGCGCCAGCAAGAAGCTAGCGGGAGGCAATGAGCAGTTCTTC.

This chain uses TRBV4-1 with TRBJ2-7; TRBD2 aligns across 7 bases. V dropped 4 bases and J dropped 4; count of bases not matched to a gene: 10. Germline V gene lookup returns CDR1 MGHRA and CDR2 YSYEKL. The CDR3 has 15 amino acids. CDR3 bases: TGCGCCAGCAGCCCCCTTGGGGAGGGGAGATACGAGCAGTACTTC. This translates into CASSPLGEGRYEQYF.

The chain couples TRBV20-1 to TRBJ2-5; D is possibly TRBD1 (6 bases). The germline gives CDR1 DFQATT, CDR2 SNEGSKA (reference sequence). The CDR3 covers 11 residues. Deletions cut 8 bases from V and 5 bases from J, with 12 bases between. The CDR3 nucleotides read TGCAGTCCCAGGGGCAGGGAGACCCAGTACTTC. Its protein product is CSPRGRETQYF.

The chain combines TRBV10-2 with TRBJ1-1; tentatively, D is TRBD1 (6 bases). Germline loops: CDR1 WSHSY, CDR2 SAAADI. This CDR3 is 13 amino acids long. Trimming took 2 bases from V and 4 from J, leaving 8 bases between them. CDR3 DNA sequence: TGCGCCAGCAGTGAGCAGGGGCTCACTGAAGCTTTCTTT. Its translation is CASSEQGLTEAFF.

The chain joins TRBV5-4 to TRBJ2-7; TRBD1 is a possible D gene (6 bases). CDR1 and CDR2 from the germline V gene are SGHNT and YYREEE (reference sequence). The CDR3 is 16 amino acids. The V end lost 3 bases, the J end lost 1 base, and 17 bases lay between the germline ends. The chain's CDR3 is CASSSAGRGTSYEQYF. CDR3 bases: TGTGCCAGCAGCTCGGCGGGCAGGGGCACTTCCTACGAGCAGTACTTC.

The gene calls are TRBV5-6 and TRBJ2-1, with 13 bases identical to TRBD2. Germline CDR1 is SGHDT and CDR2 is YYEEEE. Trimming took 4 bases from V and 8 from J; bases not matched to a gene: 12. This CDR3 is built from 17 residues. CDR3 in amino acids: CASSPTLTSGRLDEQFF. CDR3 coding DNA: TGTGCCAGCAGCCCTACTTTGACTAGCGGGAGGTTGGATGAGCAGTTCTTC.

CDR3: CASSYSSNNSPLHF. CDR3 in DNA: TGTGCCAGCAGCTACAGCAGCAATAATTCACCCCTCCACTTT. The chain carries TRBV7-2 and TRBJ1-6; D is unresolved. Trimming cost V 4 bases and J 5 bases, with 9 bases left between them. The CDR3 spans 14 residues. CDR1 is SGHTA and CDR2 is FQGNSA in the germline V gene.

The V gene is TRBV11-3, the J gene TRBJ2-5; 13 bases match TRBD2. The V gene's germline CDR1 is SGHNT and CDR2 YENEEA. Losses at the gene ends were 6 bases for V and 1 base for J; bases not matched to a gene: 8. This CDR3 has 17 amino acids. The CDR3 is CASSPGLAGEGQETQYF. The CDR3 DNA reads TGTGCCAGCAGTCCCGGACTAGCGGGAGAGGGCCAAGAGACCCAGTACTTC.

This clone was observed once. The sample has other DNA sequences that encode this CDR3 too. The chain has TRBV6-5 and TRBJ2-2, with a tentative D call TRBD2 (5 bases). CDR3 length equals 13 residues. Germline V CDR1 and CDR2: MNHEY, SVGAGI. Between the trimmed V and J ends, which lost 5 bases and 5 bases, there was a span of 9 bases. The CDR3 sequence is CASSSGNTGELFF. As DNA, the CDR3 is TGTGCCAGCAGTAGCGGAAATACCGGGGAGCTGTTTTTT.

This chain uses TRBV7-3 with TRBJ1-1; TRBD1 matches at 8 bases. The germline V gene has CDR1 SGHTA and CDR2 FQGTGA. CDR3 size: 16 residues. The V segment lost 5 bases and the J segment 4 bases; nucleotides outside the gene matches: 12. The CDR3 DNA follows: TGTGCCAGCAGCCTTCTTCCGGGACAGGACTTCACTGAAGCTTTCTTT. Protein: CASSLLPGQDFTEAFF.

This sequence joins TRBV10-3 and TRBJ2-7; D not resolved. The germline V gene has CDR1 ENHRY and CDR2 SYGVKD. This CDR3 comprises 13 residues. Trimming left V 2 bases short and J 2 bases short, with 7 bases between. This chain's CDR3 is CAISEGNAYEQYF. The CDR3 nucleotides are TGTGCCATCAGTGAGGGAAATGCCTACGAGCAGTACTTC.

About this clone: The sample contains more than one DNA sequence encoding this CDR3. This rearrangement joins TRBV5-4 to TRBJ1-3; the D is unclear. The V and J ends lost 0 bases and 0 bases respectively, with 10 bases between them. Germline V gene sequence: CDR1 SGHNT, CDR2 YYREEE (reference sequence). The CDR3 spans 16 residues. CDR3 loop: CASSLGSANSGNTIYF. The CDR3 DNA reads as TGTGCCAGCAGCTTGGGGTCCGCCAACTCTGGAAACACCATATATTTT.

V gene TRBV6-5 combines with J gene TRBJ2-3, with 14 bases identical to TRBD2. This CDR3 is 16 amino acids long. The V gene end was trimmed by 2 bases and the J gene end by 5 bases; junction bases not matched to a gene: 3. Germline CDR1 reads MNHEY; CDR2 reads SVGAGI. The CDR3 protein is CASSYKGLAGGDTQYF. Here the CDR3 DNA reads TGTGCCAGCAGTTACAAAGGACTAGCGGGGGGAGATACGCAGTATTTT.

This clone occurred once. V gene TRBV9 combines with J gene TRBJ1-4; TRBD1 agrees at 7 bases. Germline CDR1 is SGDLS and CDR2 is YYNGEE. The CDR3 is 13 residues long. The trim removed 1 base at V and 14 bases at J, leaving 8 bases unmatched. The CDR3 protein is CASSVRGDSELFF. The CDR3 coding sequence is TGTGCCAGCAGCGTAAGGGGGGACAGCGAGCTGTTTTTT.

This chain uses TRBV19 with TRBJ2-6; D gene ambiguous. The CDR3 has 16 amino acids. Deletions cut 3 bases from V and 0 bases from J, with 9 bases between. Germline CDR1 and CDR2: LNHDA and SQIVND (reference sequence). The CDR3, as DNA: TGTGCCAGTAGTATCGGCAAATCCTCTGGGGCCAACGTCCTGACTTTC. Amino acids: CASSIGKSSGANVLTF.

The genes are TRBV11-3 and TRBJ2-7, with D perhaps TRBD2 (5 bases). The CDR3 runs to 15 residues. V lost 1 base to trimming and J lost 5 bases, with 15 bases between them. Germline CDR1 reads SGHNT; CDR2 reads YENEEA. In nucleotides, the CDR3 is TGTGCCAGCAGCTTAGGATCAGCGGTCTGGCACGAGCAGTACTTC. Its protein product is CASSLGSAVWHEQYF.

CDR3 protein: CASSGLAGLGNEQFF. The CDR3 region has the DNA TGTGCCAGCAGTGGACTAGCGGGACTAGGTAATGAGCAGTTCTTC. This sequence joins TRBV2 and TRBJ2-1, with 11 bases identical to TRBD2. Trimming removed 4 bases from V and 7 bases from J; junction bases left unmatched: 6. Germline V gene lookup returns CDR1 SNHLY and CDR2 FYNNEI. The CDR3 is 15 amino acids.

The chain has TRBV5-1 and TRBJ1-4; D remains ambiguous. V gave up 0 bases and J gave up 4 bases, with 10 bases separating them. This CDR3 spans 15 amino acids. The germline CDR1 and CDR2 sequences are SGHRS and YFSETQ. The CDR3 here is CASSLEGSYNEKLFF. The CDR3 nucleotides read TGCGCCAGCAGCTTGGAAGGGTCCTATAATGAAAAACTGTTTTTT.

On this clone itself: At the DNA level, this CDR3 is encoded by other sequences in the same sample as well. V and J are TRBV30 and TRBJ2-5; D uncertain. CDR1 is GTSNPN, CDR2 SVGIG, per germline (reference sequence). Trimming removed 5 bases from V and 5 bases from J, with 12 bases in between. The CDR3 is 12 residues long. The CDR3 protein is CAWGLGGETQYF. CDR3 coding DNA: TGTGCCTGGGGGCTAGGTGGCGAGACCCAGTACTTC.